This T cell receptor (beta chain) derives from a study of Graves' ophthalmopathy and Graves' hyperthyroidism. Study-wide background: Hyperthyroidism qualified as stable when ophthalmopathy did not develop within 18 months of follow-up. Findings and limits, study-wide: A majority of expanded thyroid clonotypes exceeding 0.001 frequency were likewise present in blood.

Transcripts of RNA were the source for amplifying TCR beta CDR3 regions. HTBI-primed RT-PCR formed the first round, and a multiplex PCR formed the second. TCRdb reanalysed the multiplex PCR reads using MiXCR and keeps one entry per CDR3 protein. This table holds about 1.2 million distinct CDR3 sequences, less than 45% found once. With regard to this clonotype: Its specificity is not known.

Additional autoimmune diseases, uncontrolled infections, pregnancy or lactation disqualified patients. Orbital computed tomography, together with clinical symptoms, serum thyroxine, TRAb and thyroid ultrasound, was used for diagnosis. V dropped 5 bases and J dropped 6 bases, with 13 bases sitting between them. CDR3 length: 13 amino acids. In germline, CDR1 is KGHDR, CDR2 SFDVKD. The chain uses TRBV24-1 and TRBJ2-7, with D unclear. This clonotype originated in an adult man with Graves' hyperthyroidism. Sequenced: peripheral blood or thyroid tissue (not recorded which). CDR3 coding DNA: TGTGCCACCAGTGGTCAGCCCCTTGGCGAGCAGTACTTC. Its translation: CATSGQPLGEQYF.